This T cell receptor (beta chain) appears in the sequencing data of a study of cytomegalovirus exposure and HLA in healthy donors. Study-wide results and caveats: As confirmed in vitro, a few CMV-associated chains were specific for CMV antigens. Most TCR sequences were uncommon, yet certain public TCRs appeared in many donors. Accounts indicate the classifier identified cytomegalovirus status with strong specificity and sensitivity. Some TCR beta chains (164 of them) were listed as cytomegalovirus-associated.

Clones were sequenced by immunoSEQ multiplex PCR, and TCRdb holds only the in-frame ones, with some missing. The sample consists of tens of thousands of clones, approximately 93% of them appearing once. Per the germline V gene, CDR1 is SQVTM and CDR2 is ANQGSEA. V was cut by 8 bases and J by 0 bases, with 15 bases left in between. CDR3 size: 14 residues. Of note for this clone: Antigen specificity is unknown.

The source of this sequence is a woman under 40 in good health and CMV-seronegative. The V and J genes are TRBV29-1 and TRBJ2-3, with D possibly matching TRBD1 (5 bases). Specimen: PBMCs. The CDR3 protein is CSFQGFTSTDTQYF. The CDR3 DNA is TGCAGCTTCCAGGGTTTCACTAGCACAGATACGCAGTATTTT.